The rows below give T cell receptor beta chains drawn from one sample of a study of vaccination and CD4 T cells after COVID-19. These receptors lack a known antigen. TCRdb recomputed calls from the PCR reads with MiXCR, one row per CDR3 protein. Of about 11,000 distinct CDR3 sequences listed, 43% are singletons. Sequencing used CD4+ T cells from blood, cultured in vitro. The origin of the receptors is a human donor who had recovered from COVID-19. CDR3s include the opening cysteine and the closing phenylalanine or tryptophan. D genes are given only for firm matches. Clone size appears in some rows only: once, few, many, or a class for an expanded clone.

d_call | j_call | v_call | clone_size | cdr3_aa | cdr3_nt
- | TRBJ2-5 | TRBV7-7 | few | CASSTGRSVQETQYF | TGTGCCAGCAGCACCGGCAGGAGCGTCCAAGAGACCCAGTACTTC
- | TRBJ2-3 | TRBV5-4 | medium-sized | CASSGKGSTDTQYF | TGTGCCAGCAGCGGGAAGGGCTCCACAGATACGCAGTATTTT
- | TRBJ2-1 | TRBV6-5 | few | CASSYSRDSGNNEQFF | TGTGCCAGCAGTTACTCAAGGGACTCGGGTAACAATGAGCAGTTCTTC
- | TRBJ2-3 | TRBV7-2 | - | CASSTIGQSTDTQYF | TGTGCCAGCAGCACCATCGGACAGAGCACAGATACGCAGTATTTT
TRBD2 | TRBJ2-3 | TRBV7-8 | - | CASVLPGSGAPNPSTDTQYF | TGTGCCAGCGTTCTCCCGGGGAGCGGGGCTCCCAATCCCAGCACAGATACGCAGTATTTT
- | TRBJ1-2 | TRBV19 | few | CASSTGVDYGYTF | TGTGCCAGTAGTACAGGGGTGGACTATGGCTACACCTTC
TRBD1 | TRBJ1-1 | TRBV6-1 | - | CASSPADDRGGNEAFF | TGTGCCAGCAGTCCCGCTGACGACAGGGGTGGGAATGAAGCTTTCTTT
TRBD2 | TRBJ2-1 | TRBV6-2/TRBV6-3 | - | CASSYPLAGVNNEQFF | TGTGCCAGCAGTTACCCCCTAGCGGGGGTTAACAATGAGCAGTTCTTC
TRBD1 | TRBJ2-2 | TRBV9 | medium-sized | CASSPKDRANTGELFF | TGTGCCAGCAGCCCAAAGGACAGGGCGAACACCGGGGAGCTGTTTTTT
- | TRBJ1-3 | TRBV20-1 | few | CSANGGGAVGNTIYF | TGCAGTGCTAACGGCGGGGGGGCTGTTGGAAACACCATATATTTT
TRBD2 | TRBJ2-3 | TRBV30 | - | CAWSRTSGVTDTQYF | TGTGCCTGGAGTAGGACTAGCGGAGTAACAGATACGCAGTATTTT
- | TRBJ1-1 | TRBV9 | - | CASSATTVDTEAFF | TGTGCCAGCAGCGCTACGACGGTCGACACTGAAGCTTTCTTT
- | TRBJ2-1 | TRBV7-9 | few | CASSVQGEQFF | TGTGCCAGCAGTGTCCAAGGGGAGCAGTTCTTC
TRBD1 | TRBJ1-4 | TRBV4-2 | - | CASSRDRANEKLFF | TGTGCCAGCAGCCGGGACAGGGCTAATGAAAAACTGTTTTTT
- | TRBJ2-4 | TRBV6-1 | - | CASSRGDVGAHIQYF | TGTGCCAGCAGCCGAGGGGATGTGGGTGCCCACATTCAGTACTTC
- | TRBJ1-2 | TRBV20-1 | few | CSAKQTDRQHGYTF | TGCAGTGCGAAGCAGACAGATCGTCAACATGGCTACACCTTC
- | TRBJ1-2 | TRBV7-9 | - | CASSLDRYGYTF | TGTGCCAGCAGCTTGGACCGATATGGCTACACCTTC
- | TRBJ1-6 | TRBV27 | - | CASSLPGQRNSPLHF | TGTGCCAGCAGTTTACCCGGACAGCGAAATTCACCCCTCCACTTT
- | TRBJ1-2 | TRBV19 | - | CASSTGRLGPHYGYTF | TGTGCCAGTAGTACTGGACGGCTAGGGCCCCACTATGGCTACACCTTC
- | TRBJ1-5 | TRBV11-2 | - | CASSSRAGTARFSRLQPQHF | TGTGCCAGCAGCTCCCGGGCTGGCACAGCTCGGTTCAGTAGGTTACAGCCCCAGCATTTT
TRBD1 | TRBJ1-5 | TRBV7-9 | - | CASSNDRVNQPQHF | TGTGCCAGCAGCAACGACAGGGTCAATCAGCCCCAGCATTTT
- | TRBJ1-2 | TRBV7-2 | few | CASSPGLLYGYTF | TGTGCCAGCAGCCCTGGACTGCTCTATGGCTACACCTTC
TRBD1 | TRBJ1-2 | TRBV5-4 | - | CASSTGQGALGYTF | TGTGCCAGCAGCACGGGACAGGGGGCCCTTGGCTACACCTTC
- | TRBJ1-2 | TRBV19 | - | CASGTGYTF | TGTGCCAGTGGAACGGGCTACACCTTC
- | TRBJ2-7 | TRBV11-2 | - | CASSLSITRREQYF | TGTGCCAGCAGCTTATCGATAACGAGGAGGGAGCAGTACTTC
- | TRBJ2-5 | TRBV7-9 | - | CASSIGEAQYF | TGTGCCAGCAGTATCGGGGAGGCCCAGTACTTC
TRBD2 | TRBJ2-7 | TRBV18 | - | CASSPGTSGAYEQYF | TGTGCCAGCTCACCAGGGACTAGCGGGGCCTACGAGCAGTACTTC
- | TRBJ1-3 | TRBV9 | - | CASSVEGGLGNTIYF | TGTGCCAGCAGCGTAGAGGGGGGGCTTGGAAACACCATATATTTT
TRBD2 | TRBJ2-5 | TRBV6-2/TRBV6-3 | - | CASSFYSGEETQYF | TGTGCCAGCAGTTTCTACAGCGGGGAGGAGACCCAGTACTTC
TRBD2 | TRBJ2-7 | TRBV7-2 | - | CASSLVSGGSYEQYF | TGTGCCAGCAGCTTAGTTAGCGGGGGCTCCTACGAGCAGTACTTC
- | TRBJ2-3 | TRBV30 | - | CAWSVGHSTDTQYF | TGTGCCTGGAGTGTAGGTCACAGCACAGATACGCAGTATTTT
- | TRBJ2-3 | TRBV6-2/TRBV6-3 | - | CASSTRLGQDTQYF | TGTGCCAGCAGTACACGACTAGGGCAAGATACGCAGTATTTT
- | TRBJ1-2 | TRBV11-2 | - | CASSIPGGMGGYTF | TGTGCCAGCAGCATACCGGGGGGCATGGGTGGCTACACCTTC
TRBD2 | TRBJ2-1 | TRBV6-1 | once | CASSEAPAGGLNEQFF | TGTGCCAGCAGTGAAGCCCCAGCGGGGGGTCTCAATGAGCAGTTCTTC
- | TRBJ2-5 | TRBV21-1 | - | CASRCGGGETQYF | TGTGCCAGCAGATGCGGGGGAGGCGAGACCCAGTACTTC